Included here is one T cell receptor beta chain sequence, with context. The antigen remains undetermined. This specimen comes from a study of T cells in Graves' hyperthyroidism and ophthalmopathy. Study-wide background: Peripheral blood sampling occurred at initial diagnosis, before any treatment.

Amplification of TCR beta CDR3 regions was performed using RNA transcripts as template. HTBI primers drove first-round RT-PCR of the TCR CDR3. TCRdb passed the multiplex PCR reads through MiXCR, listing each CDR3 protein once. The table shows about 380,000 distinct CDR3 sequences, with 11% to 15% occurring only once. Not enrolled were patients with uncontrolled infection, other autoimmune disease, pregnancy or lactation. Clinical symptoms, serum thyroxine, TRAb, thyroid ultrasound and orbital computed tomography established diagnosis. The study, taken as a whole, reports: Separation of ophthalmopathy from stable hyperthyroidism was achieved by a 13 V-J model.

From germline, CDR1 is SEHNR and CDR2 FQNEAQ (reference sequence). This CDR3 is built from 15 residues. V shed 2 bases and J shed 0 bases, with 8 bases lying between them. This rearrangement joins TRBV7-9 to TRBJ1-3; D is unclear. The sequence came from a woman in her sixties with Graves' hyperthyroidism. The sample was blood. Here the CDR3 reads CASSLRGSSGNTIYF. CDR3 nucleotide sequence: TGTGCCAGCAGCTTACGTGGCAGCTCTGGAAACACCATATATTTT.